This T cell receptor (beta chain) is drawn from a study of T-cell reconstitution after alpha-beta-depleted transplantation in children. Unique molecular identifiers were used in preparing the TCRbeta library. TCRdb recomputed calls from the PCR reads with MiXCR, one row per CDR3 protein. This sample yields 190,000 or so distinct CDR3 sequences, of which approximately 6.8% are seen a single time; approximately 3% belongs to the top ten. This clonotype has at least ten counts. This clonotype was sampled from a human donor who donated a stem cell graft to a child with Wiskott-Aldrich syndrome. The input for sequencing was PBMCs from the stem cell graft donor, taken from the stem cell graft.

CDR3: CASKGATASPLHF. The CDR3 DNA is TGTGCCAGCAAGGGGGCGACGGCTTCACCCCTCCACTTT. The V and J genes are TRBV7-9 and TRBJ1-6; 7 bases fit TRBD1. The length of the CDR3 is 13 residues. The germline V gene encodes CDR1 SEHNR and CDR2 FQNEAQ (reference sequence). Trimming cost V 7 bases and J 9 bases; bases outside gene matches: 6.